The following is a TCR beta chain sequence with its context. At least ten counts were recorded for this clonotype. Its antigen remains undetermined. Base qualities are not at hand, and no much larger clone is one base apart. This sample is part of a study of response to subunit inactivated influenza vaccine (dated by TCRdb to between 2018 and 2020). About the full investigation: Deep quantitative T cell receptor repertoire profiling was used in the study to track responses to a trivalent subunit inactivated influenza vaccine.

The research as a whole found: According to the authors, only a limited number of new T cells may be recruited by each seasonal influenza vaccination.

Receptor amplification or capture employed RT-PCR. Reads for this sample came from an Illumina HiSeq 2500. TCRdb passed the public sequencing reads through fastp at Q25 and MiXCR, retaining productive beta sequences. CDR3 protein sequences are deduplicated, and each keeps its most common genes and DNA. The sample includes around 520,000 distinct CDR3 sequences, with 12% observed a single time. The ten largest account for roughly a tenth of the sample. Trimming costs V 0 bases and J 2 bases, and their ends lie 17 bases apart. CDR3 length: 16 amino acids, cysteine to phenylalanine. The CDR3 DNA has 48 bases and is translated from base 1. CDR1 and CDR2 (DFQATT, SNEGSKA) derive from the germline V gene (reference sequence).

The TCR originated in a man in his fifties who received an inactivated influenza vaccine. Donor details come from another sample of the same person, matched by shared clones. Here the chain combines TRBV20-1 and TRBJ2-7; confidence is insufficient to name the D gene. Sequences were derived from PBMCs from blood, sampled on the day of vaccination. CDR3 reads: CSARELLLREAYEQYF. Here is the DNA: TGCAGTGCTAGAGAACTGCTACTCAGAGAGGCCTACGAGCAGTACTTC.